This T cell receptor (beta chain) was sequenced during a study of T cells after yellow fever vaccination. The CDR3 runs to 13 residues. Germline assignment: CDR1 LGHDT and CDR2 YNNKEL (reference sequence). With 6 bases clipped from V and 7 bases from J, the junction kept 7 bases outside the gene matches. TCRdb used MiXCR to reprocess the 5' RACE reads, holding one entry per CDR3 protein. The table lists approximately 300,000 distinct CDR3 sequences, roughly 10% of them singletons. This clonotype was counted a few times. Source: CD4+ T cells sorted from PBMCs, taken 45 days after the yellow fever booster vaccination. This chain joins TRBV3-1 and TRBJ1-2; 8 bases match TRBD1. This TCR was recovered from a man between 18 and 35 years old who received the YFV17D yellow fever vaccine. In DNA form, the CDR3 reads TGTGCCAGCAGGGACAGGGAAAGCTCTGGCTACACCTTC. Translation gives CASRDRESSGYTF.